A single sample is the source of the 12 T cell receptor beta chains below, sequenced in a study of identifying expanded T cells in peripheral blood (dated by TCRdb to the late 2010s). Receptor libraries were prepared by the immunoSEQ multiplex PCR assay. TCRdb took over this immuneACCESS table, retaining in-frame rearrangements with V and J assigned. Such tables are incomplete; in checked studies, under half of the missing clones stem from an unresolved V gene, and the remainder is unexplained. The sample table holds approximately 90,000 clones, of which around 88% were seen once. The ten largest make up 5.6% of the sample. What was sequenced was blood. The source is a person between 18 and 75 years old in good health.

The chain recombines TRBV6-5 with TRBJ2-1; D may be TRBD2 (5 bases). Trimming shortened V by 2 bases and J by 6 bases, and 8 bases separated the two germline ends. CDR3 length equals 13 residues. Germline CDR1 MNHEY, CDR2 SVGAGI. CDR3 DNA sequence: TGTGCCAGCAGTTACGCTAGCAGCAATGAGCAGTTCTTC. Its protein product is CASSYASSNEQFF.

In this sample, this clone turned up a few times. The same CDR3 also results from other DNA sequences found in this sample. V usage is TRBV7-2 and J usage is TRBJ1-6; D not certain. Germline-derived CDR1 and CDR2 are SGHTA and FQGNSA. The CDR3 is 15 amino acids. V dropped 1 base and J dropped 4 bases, with 8 bases sitting between them. CDR3 sequence: CASSLGGSYNSPLHF. The CDR3 coding sequence is TGTGCCAGCAGCTTAGGCGGCAGTTATAATTCACCCCTCCACTTT.

The gene calls are TRBV19 and TRBJ1-1; D is undetermined. Per germline, CDR1 LNHDA and CDR2 SQIVND (reference sequence). CDR3 length: 13 residues. Trimming took off 6 bases at V and 0 bases at J, with 8 bases between the two ends. CDR3 coding DNA: TGTGCCAGTAGCCCTTACATGAACACTGAAGCTTTCTTT. Amino acid sequence: CASSPYMNTEAFF.

The J gene is TRBJ1-1, the V gene TRBV9, with D perhaps matching TRBD1 (5 bases). Germline assignment: CDR1 SGDLS and CDR2 YYNGEE. The germline V and J ends were trimmed by 1 base and 0 bases, with 7 bases remaining between them. The CDR3 covers 14 residues. CDR3 sequence: CASSVSTVNTEAFF. For the CDR3, the DNA is TGTGCCAGCAGCGTATCGACAGTGAACACTGAAGCTTTCTTT.

J is TRBJ1-1 and V is TRBV5-1; D is possibly TRBD1 (6 bases). This CDR3 is built from 15 residues. The germline V gene has CDR1 SGHRS and CDR2 YFSETQ. The ends were cut back, 4 bases at V and 5 bases at J, with 18 bases in the middle. The CDR3 coding sequence is TGCGCCAGCAGCCTCACCACCAACAGGGTTACTGAAGCTTTCTTT. This sequence encodes CASSLTTNRVTEAFF.

CDR3 nucleotides: TGTGCCAGCAGTGAATATTGGGGATCTGGAAACACCATATATTTT. As protein: CASSEYWGSGNTIYF. The chain uses TRBV25-1 and TRBJ1-3, with D unclear. Trimming took off 0 bases at V and 1 base at J, with 7 bases between the two ends. CDR3 length: 15 amino acids. Germline values: CDR1 MGHDK, CDR2 SYGVNS.

V gene TRBV4-1 combines with J gene TRBJ2-7; D not resolved. The germline CDR1 and CDR2 sequences are MGHRA and YSYEKL. Trimming took 0 bases from V and 0 from J, leaving 9 bases between them. The CDR3 sequence is 15 residues long. CDR3 sequence (DNA): TGCGCCAGCAGCCAAGAAAGCGTTAGCTCCTACGAGCAGTACTTC. It translates to CASSQESVSSYEQYF.

CDR3 nucleotide sequence: TGCGCCAGCAGCCAAGATACGGCAGGGCGCTTTTACGAGCAGTACTTC. It specifies CASSQDTAGRFYEQYF. The chain combines TRBV4-3 with TRBJ2-7, with TRBD1 as a possible D gene (5 bases). Per the germline V gene, CDR1 is LGHNA and CDR2 is YSLEER. The CDR3 is 16 residues long. V was shortened by 0 bases and J by 4 bases, with 16 bases between the two germline ends.

The chain links TRBV25-1 to TRBJ2-3; D is unclear. The CDR3 spans 12 residues. Germline V gene sequence: CDR1 MGHDK, CDR2 SYGVNS. Trimming cost V 7 bases and J 3 bases, with 8 bases left between them. CDR3 in amino acids: CASTDDTDTQYF. The CDR3 nucleotides read TGTGCCAGCACCGATGATACAGATACGCAGTATTTT.

DNA for the CDR3: TGTGCCAGCAGCTCCGCCGGGTTGAACACTGAAGCTTTCTTT. Its protein product is CASSSAGLNTEAFF. V usage is TRBV13 and J usage is TRBJ1-1; D is unclear. Germline V gene data show CDR1 as PRHDT and CDR2 as FYEKMQ (reference sequence). This CDR3 is 14 amino acids long. V lost 4 bases to trimming and J lost 0 bases, with 9 bases between them. The variable domain in full, completed from reference TRBV13 and TRBJ1-1, reads AAGVIQSPRHLIKEKRETATLKCYPIPRHDTVYWYQQGPGQDPQFLISFYEKMQSDKGSIPDRFSAQQFSDYHSELNMSSLELGDSALYFCASSSAGLNTEAFFGQGTRLTVV.

The chain recombines TRBV6-5 with TRBJ2-7; 7 bases are a match to TRBD1. Losses at the gene ends were 5 bases for V and 5 bases for J; bases not matched to a gene: 9. The germline V gene has CDR1 MNHEY and CDR2 SVGAGI. The CDR3 is made up of 14 amino acids. The CDR3 region has the DNA TGTGCCAGCAGTCCGACAGGGTACGGTGACGAGCAGTACTTC. This gives the protein CASSPTGYGDEQYF.

This CDR3 reads CASSPLAGGSNEQFF. The DNA of the CDR3 is TGTGCCAGCAGTCCTTTAGCGGGGGGTTCCAATGAGCAGTTCTTC. This chain links TRBV6-5 with TRBJ2-1; 10 bases are shared with TRBD2. Germline V gives CDR1 MNHEY, CDR2 SVGAGI. Trimming cost V 5 bases and J 6 bases; bases outside gene matches: 7. CDR3 length: 15 amino acids.